Presented here are 28 T cell receptor beta chains from one specimen sequenced in a study of human T cells and chemical hapten exposure. TCRdb re-derived calls from the RACE reads in MiXCR, one entry per CDR3 protein. The table has nearly 110,000 distinct CDR3 sequences, around 12% seen once. Noted time point: pre-sensitization, week 0. Treatment denoted: therapeutic diphenylcyclopropenone sensitization with weekly scalp DPC. The sample here was whole blood, taken in connection with sensitization to the hapten diphenylcyclopropenone (DPC). These TCRs come from a woman in her 50s with alopecia areata. Some clones in this sample may be carry-over from other donors' samples.

The sample holds many counts of this clonotype. V usage is TRBV12-3 or TRBV12-4 and J usage is TRBJ1-5; tentatively, D is TRBD1 (6 bases). The CDR3 contains 16 residues. Trimming cost V 5 bases and J 2 bases, with 16 bases left between them. CDR3 sequence reads: CASSSDRPGGNQPQHF. In DNA form, the CDR3 reads TGTGCCAGCAGTAGCGACAGGCCTGGAGGCAATCAGCCCCAGCATTTT.

This clonotype came up a few times. The chain combines TRBV15 with TRBJ2-7, with D possibly being TRBD1 or TRBD2 (6 bases each). The CDR3 contains 15 residues. Per germline, CDR1 LNHNV and CDR2 YYDKDF (reference sequence). V was trimmed by 0 bases and J by 3 bases, leaving 12 bases between them. The CDR3 here is CATSRDFGGDYEQYF. In DNA form, the CDR3 reads TGTGCCACCAGCAGAGATTTCGGGGGCGACTACGAGCAGTACTTC.

As regards this clonotype: No conserved phenylalanine or tryptophan is present at the end of the CDR3, so a read error is the likely explanation. CDR3 protein: CASCSEATDTQYS. In DNA, the CDR3 is TGCGCCAGCTGTTCGGAGGCCACAGATACGCAGTATTCT. The V gene is TRBV5-1, the J gene TRBJ2-3; D possibly corresponds to TRBD2 (5 bases). The V end was cut by 7 bases, the J end by 2 bases, with 11 bases between. There are 13 residues in the CDR3. CDR1 and CDR2 (germline): SGHRS, YFSETQ.

This chain links TRBV9 with TRBJ2-5, with a weak D call TRBD2 (6 bases). This CDR3 has 14 amino acids. The V end lost 0 bases, the J end lost 4 bases, and 10 bases lay between the germline ends. Germline loops: CDR1 SGDLS, CDR2 YYNGEE. In DNA form, the CDR3 reads TGTGCCAGCAGCGTAGATGGTAGCGGAGAGACCCAGTACTTC. Translating it yields CASSVDGSGETQYF.

The chain couples TRBV28 to TRBJ2-3, with D tentatively TRBD1 or TRBD2 (5 bases each). The CDR3 loop spans 16 amino acids. Trimming shortened V by 0 bases and J by 3 bases, and 13 bases separated the two germline ends. The germline V gene has CDR1 MDHEN and CDR2 SYDVKM. The CDR3, as DNA: TGTGCCAGCAGTTTATGGGGGGAGAGTGGTACAGATACGCAGTATTTT. Amino acid sequence: CASSLWGESGTDTQYF.

The chain employs TRBV7-9 and TRBJ2-3; D uncertain. The CDR3 has 14 amino acids. V was cut by 4 bases and J by 1 base, with 9 bases left in between. CDR1 and CDR2 (germline): SEHNR, FQNEAQ (reference sequence). The CDR3 sequence: CASSYSTGTDTQYF. The DNA for the CDR3 is TGTGCCAGCAGCTACAGTACTGGCACAGATACGCAGTATTTT.

The rearrangement uses TRBV6-1 and TRBJ2-3; D is unclear. Trimming stripped 3 bases from V and 0 bases from J, with 7 bases between. The germline gives CDR1 MNHNS, CDR2 SASEGT. The CDR3 is 14 residues long. CDR3 amino acids: CASSEGFSTDTQYF. As DNA, the CDR3 is TGTGCCAGCAGTGAGGGTTTTAGCACAGATACGCAGTATTTT.

This clonotype was picked up many times. J is TRBJ1-1 and V is TRBV29-1; no clear D. Germline CDR1 and CDR2: SQVTM and ANQGSEA. V shed 3 bases and J shed 0 bases, with 5 bases lying between them. This CDR3 region has 12 residues. CDR3 DNA: TGCAGCGTTGACCCGCTGAACACTGAAGCTTTCTTT. Its translation: CSVDPLNTEAFF.

This clonotype showed up just a few times. J is TRBJ2-1 and V is TRBV3-1, with 11 bases that match TRBD2. The CDR3 consists of 14 residues. The germline V gene encodes CDR1 LGHDT and CDR2 YNNKEL (reference sequence). V dropped 3 bases and J dropped 7; count of bases not matched to a gene: 2. The CDR3 region has the DNA TGTGCCAGCAGCCAGACTAGCGGGAATAATGAGCAGTTCTTC. The encoded protein is CASSQTSGNNEQFF.

The rearrangement uses TRBV4-1 and TRBJ2-6; no clear D. Germline V gene data show CDR1 as MGHRA and CDR2 as YSYEKL. CDR3 size: 14 residues. V was shortened by 2 bases and J by 0 bases, with 2 bases between the two germline ends. The chain's CDR3 is CASSQFSGANVLTF. CDR3 nucleotide sequence: TGCGCCAGCAGCCAATTCTCTGGGGCCAACGTCCTGACTTTC.

This chain uses TRBV28 with TRBJ2-5; TRBD1 agrees at 8 bases. The CDR3 is 13 residues long. With 4 bases clipped from V and 5 bases from J, the junction kept 3 bases outside the gene matches. Germline V gene data show CDR1 as MDHEN and CDR2 as SYDVKM. CDR3 residues: CASSSGQGETQYF. The CDR3 DNA sequence: TGTGCCAGCAGTTCAGGACAGGGCGAGACCCAGTACTTC.

This clonotype occurred a few times. The chain is built from TRBV6-1 and TRBJ2-1, with TRBD2 identical over 9 bases. CDR3 length equals 16 residues. Germline CDR1 reads MNHNS; CDR2 reads SASEGT. Unmatched junction bases numbered 11, after V lost 5 bases and J lost 6 bases. The CDR3, as DNA: TGTGCCAGCAGTACTAGCGGGCCCTTTCCACGCAATGAGCAGTTCTTC. It translates to CASSTSGPFPRNEQFF.

CDR3 amino acids: CSARQGDPGAFF. In nucleotides, the CDR3 is TGCAGTGCTCGACAGGGGGACCCGGGAGCTTTCTTT. This sequence joins TRBV20-1 and TRBJ1-1, with 9 bases that match TRBD1. There are 12 residues in the CDR3. Trimming at V came to 5 bases and at J to 10 bases, leaving 8 bases not matched to a gene. Germline CDR1 DFQATT, CDR2 SNEGSKA (reference sequence).

At least ten counts were recorded for this clonotype. The chain is built from TRBV6-5 and TRBJ1-4; maybe TRBD1 (6 bases). V gave up 6 bases and J gave up 3 bases, with 11 bases separating them. The length of the CDR3 is 14 residues. Germline CDR1 MNHEY, CDR2 SVGAGI. The CDR3 DNA follows: TGTGCCAGCAGCCGGACAGTCTCTAATGAAAAACTGTTTTTT. The encoded protein is CASSRTVSNEKLFF.

The chain has TRBV24-1 and TRBJ1-5; D is undetermined. Germline V CDR1 and CDR2: KGHDR, SFDVKD. This CDR3 comprises 12 residues. Trimming left V 4 bases short and J 4 bases short, with 4 bases between. CDR3 region: CATSDLNQPQHF. As DNA, the CDR3 is TGTGCCACCAGTGACCTAAATCAGCCCCAGCATTTT.

This sequence joins TRBV7-2 and TRBJ1-1; D perhaps matches TRBD1 (6 bases). CDR1 is SGHTA and CDR2 is FQGNSA in the germline V gene. Deletions cut 4 bases from V and 2 bases from J, with 14 bases between. This CDR3 has 15 residues. The CDR3 protein is CASSSLGAFNTEAFF. CDR3 bases: TGTGCCAGCAGCTCGCTGGGGGCCTTCAACACTGAAGCTTTCTTT.

There are many counts of this clonotype. The V gene is TRBV28, the J gene TRBJ2-5, with 7 bases lining up with TRBD2. The CDR3 consists of 16 residues. In germline, CDR1 is MDHEN, CDR2 SYDVKM. The trim removed 6 bases at V and 3 bases at J, leaving 13 bases unmatched. The CDR3 reads CASRNSGTTNKETQYF. The CDR3, as DNA: TGTGCCAGCAGAAATTCCGGGACTACGAACAAAGAGACCCAGTACTTC.

This clonotype was picked up a small number of times. The J gene is TRBJ2-7, the V gene TRBV4-2; D unclear. Germline CDR1 reads LGHNA; CDR2 reads YNFKEQ. The V end lost 0 bases, the J end lost 7 bases, and 13 bases lay between the germline ends. The CDR3 has 14 residues. This CDR3 is CASSQDVPDGEQYF. Here the CDR3 DNA reads TGTGCCAGCAGCCAAGATGTACCGGACGGGGAGCAGTACTTC.

The chain employs TRBV7-2 and TRBJ1-2, with D tentatively TRBD1 (6 bases). Between the trimmed V and J ends, which lost 5 bases and 3 bases, there was a span of 10 bases. Germline V gene lookup returns CDR1 SGHTA and CDR2 FQGNSA. CDR3 size: 13 residues. The CDR3 DNA reads TGTGCCAGCAGCCCAGGACAGCACTATGGCTACACCTTC. Translated: CASSPGQHYGYTF.

This clonotype was counted at least ten times. The chain couples TRBV7-2 to TRBJ2-7, with D possibly TRBD2 on 5 matching bases. The CDR3 has 15 amino acids. V was shortened by 5 bases and J by 2 bases, with 16 bases between the two germline ends. From germline, CDR1 is SGHTA and CDR2 FQGNSA. The CDR3 here is CASSPGGLLTYEQYF. CDR3 DNA sequence: TGTGCCAGCAGCCCAGGAGGACTCCTGACCTACGAGCAGTACTTC.

A few counts support this clonotype. The V call is TRBV28, the J call TRBJ2-3; D remains ambiguous. The length of the CDR3 is 11 residues. Germline-derived CDR1 and CDR2 are MDHEN and SYDVKM. V shed 2 bases and J shed 5 bases, with 2 bases lying between them. Written as DNA, the CDR3 is TGTGCCAGCAGTTTACAAGATACGCAGTATTTT. Its protein product is CASSLQDTQYF.

This rearrangement joins TRBV7-6 to TRBJ2-7; D is undetermined. The CDR3 sequence is 14 residues long. From germline, CDR1 is SGHVS and CDR2 FNYEAQ. Trimming pared 1 base from V and 0 bases from J, leaving 7 bases between. Written as DNA, the CDR3 is TGTGCCAGCAGCTTAGGGGATTCCTCCTACGAGCAGTACTTC. As protein: CASSLGDSSYEQYF. Combining the CDR3 with reference TRBV7-6 and TRBJ2-7 gives the whole variable domain GAGVSQSPRYKVTKRGQDVALRCDPISGHVSLYWYRQALGQGPEFLTYFNYEAQQDKSGLPNDRFSAERPEGSISTLTIQRTEQRDSAMYRCASSLGDSSYEQYFGPGTRLTVT.

This clonotype was counted between two and nine times. J is TRBJ1-6 and V is TRBV12-3 or TRBV12-4, with D maybe TRBD1 (5 bases). This CDR3 is built from 15 residues. V gave up 8 bases and J gave up 4 bases, with 15 bases separating them. DNA of the CDR3: TGTGCCAGCGCGCTGAGGGGAGGTTATAATTCACCCCTCCACTTT. Its protein is CASALRGGYNSPLHF.

The chain employs TRBV3-1 and TRBJ2-2; D is uncertain. From germline, CDR1 is LGHDT and CDR2 YNNKEL (reference sequence). V was shortened by 2 bases and J by 3 bases, with 10 bases between the two germline ends. This CDR3 is built from 15 residues. The CDR3 spells CASSQYDGYTGELFF. Here the CDR3 DNA reads TGTGCCAGCAGCCAATACGACGGCTACACCGGGGAGCTGTTTTTT.

This clonotype was observed at least ten times. J is TRBJ2-7 and V is TRBV15; D is possibly TRBD2 (5 bases). Germline V gene lookup returns CDR1 LNHNV and CDR2 YYDKDF (reference sequence). The V gene lost 5 bases and the J gene lost 2 bases, with 22 bases spanning the gap. The CDR3 runs to 17 residues. This chain's CDR3 is CATSGTPRVGTAYEQYF. The CDR3 bases are TGTGCCACCAGCGGCACGCCGAGGGTAGGTACGGCCTACGAGCAGTACTTC.

This chain links TRBV12-3 or TRBV12-4 with TRBJ1-6; D not resolved. The V gene lost 2 bases and the J gene lost 12 bases, with 11 bases spanning the gap. The CDR3 has 13 amino acids. CDR3 nucleotide sequence: TGTGCCAGCAGTTTAAATCTGGGGAGACCCCTCCACTTT. Translating gives CASSLNLGRPLHF.

This clonotype has a handful of counts. The rearrangement uses TRBV3-1 and TRBJ2-1; the D gene is possibly TRBD2 (6 bases). Germline V CDR1 and CDR2: LGHDT, YNNKEL (reference sequence). The CDR3 loop spans 14 amino acids. The ends were cut back, 6 bases at V and 6 bases at J, with 15 bases in the middle. CDR3 sequence: CASRDGSGSNEQFF. CDR3 in DNA: TGTGCCAGCAGGGACGGGAGCGGAAGCAATGAGCAGTTCTTC.

This clonotype was seen a few times. The chain has TRBV12-2 and TRBJ2-7; the table's D gene call, TRBD2, was not cross checked with the DNA. TRBV12-2 is a recognized pseudogene. CDR3 size: 18 residues. This CDR3 reads CASRLARLAGGPPYEQYF. CDR3 nucleotide sequence: TGTGCAAGTCGCTTAGCGCGACTAGCGGGAGGGCCACCCTACGAGCAGTACTTC.